Each of the 30 T cell receptor beta chains below was sequenced from the same sample in a study of blood T cell repertoires in COVID-19. The table came from immunoSEQ multiplex PCR; TCRdb's copy has only in-frame clones and leaves some out. The table lists under 100,000 clones, roughly 80% of them singletons. The sequencing input was peripheral blood. The receptors shown here come from an elderly man with active or convalescent COVID-19.

This chain connects TRBV5-1 to TRBJ2-7; D is perhaps TRBD2 (6 bases). Trimming took 0 bases from V and 6 from J, leaving 16 bases between them. The CDR3 covers 15 residues. Germline lookup yields CDR1 SGHRS and CDR2 YFSETQ. CDR3 loop: CASSLEGRGPSEQYF. CDR3 DNA: TGCGCCAGCAGCTTGGAGGGGCGGGGCCCCAGCGAGCAGTACTTC.

This sequence joins TRBV10-3 and TRBJ1-1, with D possibly being TRBD1 (5 bases). This CDR3 is built from 15 residues. Germline values: CDR1 ENHRY, CDR2 SYGVKD. V lost 3 bases to trimming and J lost 5 bases, with 16 bases between them. CDR3: CAISDLGRGNTEAFF. CDR3 DNA sequence: TGTGCCATCAGTGATTTAGGCCGGGGGAATACTGAAGCTTTCTTT.

This clone was picked up one time. The chain uses TRBV7-3 and TRBJ1-2, with 7 positions matching TRBD1. V trimming: 3 bases; J trimming: 0 bases; junction bases outside the gene matches: 4. The V gene's germline CDR1 is SGHTA and CDR2 FQGTGA. This CDR3 region has 15 residues. CDR3 in amino acids: CASSFNRGANYGYTF. DNA of the CDR3: TGTGCCAGCAGCTTTAACAGGGGAGCTAACTATGGCTACACCTTC.

The chain joins TRBV24-1 to TRBJ2-7; the D is unclear. CDR3 size: 14 residues. Germline CDR1 KGHDR, CDR2 SFDVKD. Deletions cut 4 bases from V and 3 bases from J, with 12 bases between. The CDR3 reads CATSDCPRLYEQYF. In nucleotides, the CDR3 is TGTGCCACCAGTGACTGTCCGAGACTCTACGAGCAGTACTTC.

This chain uses TRBV5-1 with TRBJ2-1; D is perhaps TRBD2 (6 bases). V lost 0 bases, J lost 7 bases, and 20 bases lay in between. Germline V lookup: CDR1 SGHRS, CDR2 YFSETQ. The CDR3 covers 17 residues. CDR3 loop: CASSLAQGAEGVNEQFF. CDR3 nucleotides: TGCGCCAGCAGCTTGGCCCAGGGAGCGGAGGGCGTTAATGAGCAGTTCTTC.

The V and J genes are TRBV14 and TRBJ1-3; unclear D gene. Per germline, CDR1 SGHDN and CDR2 FVKESK. V lost 4 bases, J lost 1 base, and 5 bases lay in between. This CDR3 has 13 residues. The CDR3 spells CASSRTSGNTIYF. Here the CDR3 DNA reads TGTGCCAGCAGCCGAACTTCTGGAAACACCATATATTTT.

This clone came up once. The chain employs TRBV3-1 (or the pseudogene TRBV3-2) and TRBJ2-2; 8 bases are a match to TRBD2. In germline, CDR1 is LGHDT, CDR2 YNNKEL (reference sequence). V shed 1 base and J 6 bases; nucleotides not matched to a gene: 7. The CDR3 spans 16 residues. CDR3 sequence (DNA): TGTGCCAGCAGCCAAGTTGGGACTAGACTGGCCGGGGAGCTGTTTTTT. It is translated as CASSQVGTRLAGELFF.

This clone has just one count. The chain combines TRBV19 with TRBJ1-4, with a tentative D call TRBD1 (5 bases). Germline V gene lookup returns CDR1 LNHDA and CDR2 SQIVND (reference sequence). This CDR3 is built from 14 residues. V was shortened by 3 bases and J by 7 bases, with 12 bases between the two germline ends. The CDR3: CASSISQGGEKLFF. In nucleotides, the CDR3 is TGTGCCAGTAGTATTAGTCAGGGCGGTGAAAAACTGTTTTTT.

This clone occurred once. The chain carries TRBV13 and TRBJ2-5, with 9 nucleotides matching TRBD2. Germline V lookup: CDR1 PRHDT, CDR2 FYEKMQ (reference sequence). The CDR3 contains 17 residues. V dropped 4 bases and J dropped 5; count of bases not matched to a gene: 14. DNA for the CDR3: TGTGCCAGCAGCTCGAGGGCTAGCGGGGCCGGGGGGGAGACCCAGTACTTC. Its protein product is CASSSRASGAGGETQYF.

The rearrangement joins TRBV28 to TRBJ2-1, with TRBD2 identical over 11 bases. The CDR3 runs 16 residues. Germline V CDR1 and CDR2: MDHEN, SYDVKM. V shed 5 bases, J shed 8 bases, and the junction held 11 bases outside the gene matches. CDR3 DNA: TGTGCCAGCAGTCTCCATAGCGGGGGGGCAATTGATGAGCAGTTCTTC. Amino acid sequence: CASSLHSGGAIDEQFF.

This chain connects TRBV4-3 to TRBJ1-5; D not resolved. Per germline, CDR1 LGHNA and CDR2 YSLEER. CDR3 length equals 14 residues. V was pared by 0 bases and J by 0 bases, with 3 bases between. The CDR3, as DNA: TGCGCCAGCAGCCAAGAATATAGCAATCAGCCCCAGCATTTT. Translated: CASSQEYSNQPQHF.

The CDR3 reads CASSYSTGNEKLFF. CDR3 DNA: TGTGCCAGCAGTTACTCAACAGGGAATGAAAAACTGTTTTTT. This chain connects TRBV6-5 to TRBJ1-4; D is possibly TRBD1 (6 bases). The V and J ends lost 0 bases and 5 bases respectively, with 7 bases between them. CDR3 length: 14 residues. The germline V gene has CDR1 MNHEY and CDR2 SVGAGI.

V and J are TRBV10-3 and TRBJ2-3, with TRBD2 matching over 9 bases. CDR1 ENHRY and CDR2 SYGVKD come from the germline V gene. V shed 8 bases, J shed 7 bases, and the junction held 7 bases outside the gene matches. This CDR3 has 13 residues. CDR3 in amino acids: CAIGIAGANTQYF. DNA of the CDR3: TGTGCCATCGGGATAGCGGGGGCTAATACGCAGTATTTT.

The DNA for the CDR3 is TGCGCCAGCAGTGAGTCGAGCGGGGGGTTTTACGAGCAGTACTTC. This codes for CASSESSGGFYEQYF. The V gene is TRBV10-2, the J gene TRBJ2-7; 9 bases are a match to TRBD2. V lost 0 bases, J lost 4 bases, and 4 bases stayed unmatched. CDR3 size: 15 residues. Germline lookup yields CDR1 WSHSY and CDR2 SAAADI.

The chain recombines TRBV10-3 with TRBJ2-3, with TRBD1 identical over 9 bases. CDR1 is ENHRY and CDR2 is SYGVKD in the germline V gene. The CDR3 is made up of 14 amino acids. The trim removed 5 bases at V and 3 bases at J, leaving 3 bases unmatched. The chain's CDR3 is CAISLDRGTDTQYF. CDR3 nucleotides: TGTGCCATCAGTCTGGACAGGGGAACAGATACGCAGTATTTT.

This clone was counted a few times. This chain joins TRBV3-1 (or the pseudogene TRBV3-2) and TRBJ1-2, with a possible D match to TRBD1 (5 bases). CDR3 length: 14 amino acids. The V gene lost 3 bases and the J gene lost 8 bases, with 16 bases spanning the gap. Per germline, CDR1 LGHDT and CDR2 YNNKEL (reference sequence). For the CDR3, the DNA is TGTGCCAGCAGCCAGGGGCAGGTGAATGGGGGCTACACCTTC. Translated: CASSQGQVNGGYTF.

The chain carries TRBV20-1 and TRBJ1-4; possible D gene TRBD1, 5 bases. Germline V gives CDR1 DFQATT, CDR2 SNEGSKA (reference sequence). The CDR3 has 14 residues. V was shortened by 3 bases and J by 6 bases, with 14 bases between the two germline ends. The DNA of the CDR3 is TGCAGTGCTAGTAGACCAGCGGGGGATGAAAAACTGTTTTTT. Its translation is CSASRPAGDEKLFF.

V and J are TRBV7-9 and TRBJ1-6; D unclear. Germline V CDR1 and CDR2: SEHNR, FQNEAQ (reference sequence). The V gene lost 4 bases and the J gene lost 15 bases, with 16 bases spanning the gap. The CDR3 has 13 amino acids. In DNA, the CDR3 is TGTGCCAGCAGCTCTTTTGTCGAAGGAGACCTCCACTTT. It translates to CASSSFVEGDLHF.

This chain links TRBV4-1 with TRBJ1-6; D call uncertain. V shed 4 bases and J shed 9 bases, with 19 bases lying between them. Germline V gene data show CDR1 as MGHRA and CDR2 as YSYEKL. The length of the CDR3 is 16 residues. CDR3 sequence reads: CASSPTGAQGFSPLHF. For the CDR3, the DNA is TGCGCCAGCAGCCCAACGGGAGCCCAAGGCTTTTCACCCCTCCACTTT.

With regard to this clone: Compared with germline, one end of the junction differs, possibly owing to a read error. This sequence joins TRBV6-1 and TRBJ2-5, with 14 bases fitting TRBD2. The germline V gene has CDR1 MNHNS and CDR2 SASEGT. CDR3 length equals 15 residues. CDR3 DNA sequence: TGTGCCAGCAGGGAAGGACTAGCGGGGGGAGAGACCCAGTACTTC. Translated: CASREGLAGGETQYF.

The chain uses TRBV12-3 or TRBV12-4 and TRBJ2-1; 9 bases fit TRBD2. Trimming at V came to 5 bases and at J to 13 bases, leaving 9 bases not matched to a gene. This CDR3 has 13 amino acids. Here the CDR3 DNA reads TGTGCCAGCAGTCTCCGTTCTAGCGGGGATCAGTTCTTC. It codes for CASSLRSSGDQFF.

This chain uses TRBV6-5 with TRBJ2-1; TRBD1 aligns across 11 bases. Trimming removed 6 bases from V and 8 bases from J; junction bases left unmatched: 3. Germline values: CDR1 MNHEY, CDR2 SVGAGI. The CDR3 extends over 13 amino acids. Here the CDR3 reads CASRDRGRDEQFF. Here the CDR3 DNA reads TGTGCCAGCAGGGACAGGGGGCGAGATGAGCAGTTCTTC.

Written as DNA, the CDR3 is TGTGCCAGCAGCTTAGCGGAGACAGGAGTTCAGCATTTT. Its translation is CASSLAETGVQHF. This rearrangement joins TRBV7-9 to TRBJ1-5, with D perhaps matching TRBD1 (6 bases). Germline CDR1 SEHNR, CDR2 FQNEAQ (reference sequence). V was trimmed by 0 bases and J by 13 bases, leaving 13 bases between them. This CDR3 contains 13 residues. The full variable domain, in which reference TRBV7-9 and TRBJ1-5 provide the parts outside the CDR3, is DTGVSQNPRHKITKRGQNVTFRCDPISEHNRLYWYRQTLGQGPEFLTYFQNEAQLEKSRLLSDRFSAERPKGSFSTLEIQRTEQGDSAMYLCASSLAETGVQHFGDGTRLSIL.

The chain links TRBV10-3 to TRBJ1-5, with D tentatively TRBD1 (5 bases). This CDR3 contains 13 residues. The germline V gene encodes CDR1 ENHRY and CDR2 SYGVKD. V was pared by 3 bases and J by 7 bases, with 10 bases between. The CDR3 here is CAISDQGEQPQHF. The CDR3 DNA is TGTGCCATCAGTGACCAGGGCGAACAGCCCCAGCATTTT.

This clone was recorded a few times. The chain joins TRBV19 to TRBJ2-1, with TRBD2 identical over 9 bases. From germline, CDR1 is LNHDA and CDR2 SQIVND (reference sequence). CDR3 length equals 15 residues. V trimming: 6 bases; J trimming: 4 bases; junction bases outside the gene matches: 7. The CDR3 sequence: CASSVTSGPYNEQFF. The CDR3 coding sequence is TGTGCCAGTAGCGTGACTAGCGGACCTTACAATGAGCAGTTCTTC.

V and J are TRBV28 and TRBJ1-1; 10 bases are a match to TRBD1. CDR1 and CDR2 (germline): MDHEN, SYDVKM. V lost 5 bases and J lost 5; bases outside the gene matches: 11. This CDR3 is 16 amino acids long. The CDR3 DNA is TGTGCCAGCAGTCCCCTAAGGACAGGGGGGAGGACTGAAGCTTTCTTT. Its translation: CASSPLRTGGRTEAFF.

The V gene is TRBV4-1, the J gene TRBJ1-1, with 7 bases that match TRBD1. CDR1 is MGHRA and CDR2 is YSYEKL in the germline V gene. V lost 0 bases and J lost 0; bases outside the gene matches: 1. The CDR3 sequence is 15 residues long. This CDR3 reads CASSQDTGVNTEAFF. CDR3 in DNA: TGCGCCAGCAGCCAAGATACAGGGGTGAACACTGAAGCTTTCTTT.

The chain carries TRBV7-3 and TRBJ2-2; maybe TRBD1 (6 bases). Trimming took off 5 bases at V and 6 bases at J, with 22 bases between the two ends. CDR3 size: 17 residues. Germline CDR1 and CDR2: SGHTA and FQGTGA. For the CDR3, the DNA is TGTGCCAGCAGCCATCTACCCCCGGGACATCCCCCCGGGGAGCTGTTTTTT. It specifies CASSHLPPGHPPGELFF.

Here the CDR3 reads CASSVEGGGNTGELFF. The CDR3 DNA is TGTGCCAGCAGCGTAGAGGGCGGGGGAAACACCGGGGAGCTGTTTTTT. The genes are TRBV9 and TRBJ2-2; 7 bases line up with TRBD2. The V gene's germline CDR1 is SGDLS and CDR2 YYNGEE. This CDR3 is built from 16 residues. The ends lost 0 bases at V and 2 bases at J; junction bases unmatched: 4.

This clone came up a few times. The V call is TRBV6-1, the J call TRBJ2-2; D is unclear. The CDR3 loop spans 13 amino acids. Germline V gene lookup returns CDR1 MNHNS and CDR2 SASEGT. Trimming took off 6 bases at V and 1 base at J, with 6 bases between the two ends. CDR3 sequence (DNA): TGTGCCAGCAGCTTACAGAACACCGGGGAGCTGTTTTTT. This sequence encodes CASSLQNTGELFF.